This is a list of T cell receptor beta chains from one sample in a study of CD8 T cells in Susac syndrome. From the immunoSEQ multiplex PCR reads, TCRdb called clonotypes with MiXCR, one entry per CDR3 protein. The data hold 130,000 or so distinct CDR3 sequences, with 96% observed a single time. Sequenced input: CD4+ T cells from PBMCs. These receptors were taken from a human donor with Susac syndrome. Both conserved end residues are part of each CDR3. The order of the fields is clone size, J gene, D gene, V gene, CDR3 protein, CDR3 DNA. D genes are given only for firm matches. Clone size is stated in some rows and not others, as once, few, many or a class when expanded.

size: NA; J: TRBJ2-1; D: TRBD2; V: TRBV24-1; CDR3: CATSDRLAGLNEQFF; DNA: TGTGCCACCAGTGACCGACTAGCGGGACTGAATGAGCAGTTCTTC
size: NA; J: TRBJ1-2; D: NA; V: TRBV12-5; CDR3: CASGPRAGGYGYTF; DNA: TGTGCTAGTGGCCCCCGGGCGGGGGGCTATGGCTACACCTTC
size: NA; J: TRBJ2-6; D: NA; V: TRBV3-1; CDR3: CASSQVMGEPGANVLTF; DNA: TGTGCCAGCAGCCAAGTGATGGGGGAACCTGGGGCCAACGTCCTGACTTTC
size: NA; J: TRBJ1-1; D: NA; V: TRBV18; CDR3: CASSPGPDGGAFF; DNA: TGTGCCAGCTCACCAGGGCCCGACGGTGGAGCTTTCTTT
size: NA; J: TRBJ2-5; D: NA; V: TRBV7-2; CDR3: CASSLGRARETQYF; DNA: TGTGCCAGCAGCTTAGGGAGGGCCCGGGAGACCCAGTACTTC
size: NA; J: TRBJ1-2; D: NA; V: TRBV2; CDR3: CASSKDIDRGGGYTF; DNA: TGTGCCAGCAGTAAAGACATAGACCGGGGTGGTGGCTACACCTTC
size: NA; J: TRBJ2-1; D: NA; V: TRBV12-3/TRBV12-4; CDR3: CASSLSGLGPNEQFF; DNA: TGTGCCAGCAGTTTAAGCGGACTGGGGCCCAATGAGCAGTTCTTC
size: NA; J: TRBJ2-3; D: NA; V: TRBV19; CDR3: CASSTAGSKDTQYF; DNA: TGTGCCAGTAGCACGGCCGGGAGTAAAGATACGCAGTATTTT
size: NA; J: TRBJ2-1; D: NA; V: TRBV9; CDR3: CASSPGPSFYNEQFF; DNA: TGTGCCAGCAGCCCGGGACCCTCCTTTTACAATGAGCAGTTCTTC
size: NA; J: TRBJ2-3; D: NA; V: TRBV9; CDR3: CASSVKGARDTQYF; DNA: TGTGCCAGCAGCGTTAAAGGGGCTCGGGATACGCAGTATTTT
size: NA; J: TRBJ2-1; D: TRBD2; V: TRBV7-2; CDR3: CASSFLAGVDEQFF; DNA: TGTGCCAGCAGCTTTCTAGCGGGAGTAGATGAGCAGTTCTTC
size: NA; J: TRBJ2-7; D: NA; V: TRBV19; CDR3: CASSIARGADSSYEQYF; DNA: TGTGCCAGTAGTATTGCTCGAGGAGCAGACAGCTCCTACGAGCAGTACTTC
size: NA; J: TRBJ1-1; D: NA; V: TRBV3-1; CDR3: CASSQRDTEAFF; DNA: TGTGCCAGCAGCCAGCGGGACACTGAAGCTTTCTTT
size: NA; J: TRBJ2-3; D: NA; V: TRBV7-2; CDR3: CASSLGPRETDTQYF; DNA: TGTGCCAGCAGCTTAGGCCCCAGGGAGACAGATACGCAGTATTTT
size: NA; J: TRBJ1-1; D: TRBD1; V: TRBV11-2; CDR3: CASSLSLGQGRTEAFF; DNA: TGTGCCAGCAGCTTATCCCTAGGACAGGGAAGGACTGAAGCTTTCTTT
size: NA; J: TRBJ2-7; D: TRBD1; V: TRBV20-1; CDR3: CSASRTGELGQYF; DNA: TGCAGTGCTTCTCGGACAGGGGAACTTGGGCAGTACTTC
size: few; J: TRBJ1-2; D: NA; V: TRBV30; CDR3: CAWSRGFYGYTF; DNA: TGTGCCTGGAGTCGGGGCTTCTATGGCTACACCTTC
size: NA; J: TRBJ2-1; D: NA; V: TRBV5-1; CDR3: CASSLLSTSYNEQFF; DNA: TGCGCCAGCAGCTTATTGTCCACCTCCTACAATGAGCAGTTCTTC
size: NA; J: TRBJ2-1; D: TRBD2; V: TRBV29-1; CDR3: CSVVGLALAALYNEQFF; DNA: TGCAGCGTTGTAGGGCTCGCACTAGCGGCACTATACAATGAGCAGTTCTTC
size: NA; J: TRBJ1-5; D: NA; V: TRBV5-8; CDR3: CASSLRGTSGNQPQHF; DNA: TGTGCCAGCAGTCTCCGGGGGACTTCAGGCAATCAGCCCCAGCATTTT
size: NA; J: TRBJ2-7; D: NA; V: TRBV7-2; CDR3: CASSLDAGRYEQYF; DNA: TGTGCCAGCAGCTTAGATGCGGGGCGTTACGAGCAGTACTTC
size: NA; J: TRBJ2-1; D: NA; V: TRBV30; CDR3: CAWSQTPLLKQFF; DNA: TGTGCCTGGTCCCAGACGCCCTTATTGAAGCAGTTCTTC
size: NA; J: TRBJ2-3; D: NA; V: TRBV28; CDR3: CASSPRGGSTDTQYF; DNA: TGTGCCAGCAGTCCCCGGGGCGGGAGCACAGATACGCAGTATTTT
size: NA; J: TRBJ2-7; D: NA; V: TRBV2; CDR3: CASSESSRGEQYF; DNA: TGTGCCAGCAGTGAGTCTAGTCGGGGCGAGCAGTACTTC
size: NA; J: TRBJ1-5; D: NA; V: TRBV19; CDR3: CASSVSGNQPQHF; DNA: TGTGCCAGTAGTGTAAGTGGCAATCAGCCCCAGCATTTT
size: NA; J: TRBJ1-5; D: NA; V: TRBV10-3; CDR3: CASSYSNQPQHF; DNA: TGTGCCAGCTCCTATAGCAATCAGCCCCAGCATTTT
size: NA; J: TRBJ2-7; D: TRBD2; V: TRBV20-1; CDR3: CSALAGGHYEQYF; DNA: TGCAGTGCCCTAGCGGGAGGACATTACGAGCAGTACTTC
size: NA; J: TRBJ1-1; D: TRBD1; V: TRBV5-1; CDR3: CASSLWDRVGAFF; DNA: TGCGCCAGCAGCTTGTGGGACAGGGTAGGAGCTTTCTTT
size: NA; J: TRBJ1-5; D: TRBD1; V: TRBV7-2; CDR3: CASSPEGGIGNQPQHF; DNA: TGTGCCAGCAGCCCAGAAGGGGGCATCGGCAATCAGCCCCAGCATTTT
size: NA; J: TRBJ2-3; D: TRBD2; V: TRBV4-1; CDR3: CASSRSGQLGGLAADTQYF; DNA: TGCGCCAGCAGCCGCTCGGGACAGCTCGGAGGACTAGCGGCAGATACGCAGTATTTT
size: NA; J: TRBJ2-3; D: TRBD2; V: TRBV7-3; CDR3: CASSPGLAGRVADTQYF; DNA: TGTGCCAGCAGCCCAGGACTAGCGGGAAGAGTGGCAGATACGCAGTATTTT